The clone carrying this T cell receptor (beta chain) was detected ten times or more. TCRdb redid the calling of the multiplex PCR reads with MiXCR, one entry per CDR3 protein. The data show about 110,000 distinct CDR3 sequences, approximately 28% seen once. The V and J ends lost 6 bases and 2 bases, in that order; junction bases with no gene match: 9. The CDR3 is 17 residues long. The lymph nodes were axillary draining lymph nodes from breast cancer patients. The sample comes from a study of breast tumors, draining lymph nodes, adjacent tissues. This clonotype originated in a female donor with breast cancer. Some clones in this sample may be carry-over from other donors' samples. The V and J genes are TRBV12-3 or TRBV12-4 and TRBJ2-5; TRBD2 matches at 13 bases. Sequenced sample: axillary lymph node tissue. The CDR3 here is CASSPTSGGAVQETQYF. CDR3 sequence (DNA): TGTGCCAGCAGCCCAACTAGCGGGGGGGCGGTTCAAGAGACCCAGTACTTC.